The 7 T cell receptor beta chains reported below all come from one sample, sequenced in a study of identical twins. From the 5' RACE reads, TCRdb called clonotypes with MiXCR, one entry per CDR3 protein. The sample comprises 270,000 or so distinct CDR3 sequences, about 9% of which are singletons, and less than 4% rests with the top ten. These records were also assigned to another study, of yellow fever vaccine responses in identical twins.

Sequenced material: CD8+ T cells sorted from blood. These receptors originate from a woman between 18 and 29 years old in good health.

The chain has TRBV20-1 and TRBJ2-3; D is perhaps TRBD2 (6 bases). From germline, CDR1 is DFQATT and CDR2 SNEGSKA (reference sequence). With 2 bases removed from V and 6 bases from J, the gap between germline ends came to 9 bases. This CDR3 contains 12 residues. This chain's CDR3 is CSARLSGDTQYF. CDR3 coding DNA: TGCAGTGCTAGACTCAGCGGGGATACGCAGTATTTT.

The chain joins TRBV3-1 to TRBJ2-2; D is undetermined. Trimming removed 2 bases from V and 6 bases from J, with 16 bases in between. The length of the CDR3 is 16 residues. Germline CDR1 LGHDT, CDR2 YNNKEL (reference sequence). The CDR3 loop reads CASSQPPGRGAGELFF. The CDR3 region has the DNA TGTGCCAGCAGCCAACCCCCCGGACGTGGGGCCGGGGAGCTGTTTTTT.

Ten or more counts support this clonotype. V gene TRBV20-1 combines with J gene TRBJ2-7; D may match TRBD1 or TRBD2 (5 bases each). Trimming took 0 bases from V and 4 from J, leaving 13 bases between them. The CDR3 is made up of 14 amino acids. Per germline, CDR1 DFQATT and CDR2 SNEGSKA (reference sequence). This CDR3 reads CSARDFGAAYEQYF. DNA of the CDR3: TGCAGTGCTAGAGATTTCGGGGCCGCTTACGAGCAGTACTTC.

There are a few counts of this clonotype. CDR3 DNA: TGCGCCAGCAGCCAAGGGGGACTAGCGGCCTCCTACGAGCAGTACTTC. Its protein product is CASSQGGLAASYEQYF. The chain combines TRBV4-1 with TRBJ2-7, with 11 bases lining up with TRBD2. Germline V gene data show CDR1 as MGHRA and CDR2 as YSYEKL. The CDR3 contains 16 residues. The V gene end was trimmed by 1 base and the J gene end by 0 bases; junction bases not matched to a gene: 2.

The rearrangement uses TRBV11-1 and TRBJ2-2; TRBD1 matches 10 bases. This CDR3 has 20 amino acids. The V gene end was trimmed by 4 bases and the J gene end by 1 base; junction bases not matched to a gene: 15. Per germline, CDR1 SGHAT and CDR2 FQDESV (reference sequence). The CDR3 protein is CASSSNRDRGRLGNTGELFF. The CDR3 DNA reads TGTGCCAGCAGCTCGAACCGGGACAGGGGAAGGTTAGGGAACACCGGGGAGCTGTTTTTT.

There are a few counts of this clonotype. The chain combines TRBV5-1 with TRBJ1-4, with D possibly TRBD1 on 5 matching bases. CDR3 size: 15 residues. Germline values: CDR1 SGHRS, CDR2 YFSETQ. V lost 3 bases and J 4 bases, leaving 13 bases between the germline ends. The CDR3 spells CASSSPGRDNEKLFF. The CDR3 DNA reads TGCGCCAGCAGCTCCCCTGGCAGGGATAATGAAAAACTGTTTTTT.

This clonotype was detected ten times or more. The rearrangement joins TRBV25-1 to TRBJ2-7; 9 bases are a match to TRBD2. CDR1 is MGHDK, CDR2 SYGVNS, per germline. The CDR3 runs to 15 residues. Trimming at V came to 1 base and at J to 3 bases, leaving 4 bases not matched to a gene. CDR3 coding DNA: TGTGCCAGCAGTGAATCGGTTAGCGGGAGCTACGAGCAGTACTTC. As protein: CASSESVSGSYEQYF.